The rows below give T cell receptor beta chains drawn from one sample of a study of Graves' ophthalmopathy and Graves' hyperthyroidism. TCRdb itself ran the multiplex PCR reads through MiXCR, one entry per CDR3 protein. The table shows hundreds of thousands of distinct CDR3 sequences, with about 40% occurring only once. Sample: peripheral blood. These TCRs come from an adult man with Graves' ophthalmopathy. CDR3s include the opening cysteine and the closing phenylalanine or tryptophan. D genes are given only for firm matches. Expanded clones get a size class; other rows say once, few or many, or leave the size out.

-	TRBV10-3	TRBJ1-1	many	CAISAATTKRGAFF	TGTGCCATCAGTGCGGCTACAACCAAGAGGGGAGCTTTCTTT
-	TRBV13	TRBJ1-1	few	CASSAFSNTEAFF	TGTGCCAGCAGCGCTTTTTCGAACACTGAAGCTTTCTTT
TRBD1	TRBV5-1	TRBJ2-7	once	CASSRTGGLDEQYF	TGCGCCAGCAGCCGGACAGGGGGCCTCGACGAGCAGTACTTC
-	TRBV19	TRBJ1-6	many	CASSIVAAGNSPLHF	TGTGCCAGTAGTATAGTCGCTGCGGGGAATTCACCCCTCCACTTT
-	TRBV29-1	TRBJ1-1	-	CSVEDGVAGAFF	TGCAGCGTTGAAGATGGGGTAGCGGGAGCTTTCTTT
-	TRBV7-2	TRBJ1-1	many	CASSWDGYTEAFF	TGTGCCAGCAGCTGGGACGGATACACTGAAGCTTTCTTT
TRBD1	TRBV19	TRBJ1-5	-	CASSGGQGAYEHF	TGTGCCAGTAGTGGGGGACAGGGGGCCTACGAGCATTTT
TRBD1	TRBV19	TRBJ2-2	-	CASRLIGGTGKLFF	TGTGCCAGTAGGTTGATAGGGGGCACCGGGAAGCTGTTTTTT
-	TRBV20-1	TRBJ1-5	-	CSARDQGLGNQPQHF	TGCAGTGCTAGAGATCAGGGGCTCGGCAATCAGCCCCAGCATTTT
-	TRBV7-6	TRBJ2-7	-	CASSQAGSDYEQYF	TGTGCCAGCAGCCAAGCCGGGTCGGACTACGAGCAGTACTTC
-	TRBV29-1	TRBJ2-3	-	CSLVSSTDTQYF	TGCAGCTTGGTCAGTAGCACAGATACGCAGTATTTT
-	TRBV20-1	TRBJ1-5	many	CSAGDPSPQHF	TGCAGTGCAGGGGACCCGTCCCCCCAGCATTTT
TRBD1	TRBV29-1	TRBJ1-2	many	CSVGGSDYGYTF	TGCAGCGTAGGGGGCTCTGATTATGGCTACACCTTC
-	TRBV15	TRBJ1-1	-	CATSRDTGSEAFF	TGTGCCACCAGCAGAGACACAGGGTCTGAAGCTTTCTTT
-	TRBV9	TRBJ2-7	few	CASSPLDSSLSGEQYF	TGTGCCAGCAGCCCTCTGGACAGTAGCCTGAGCGGTGAGCAGTACTTC
-	TRBV7-8	TRBJ2-7	many	CASSRLTGGALYEQYF	TGTGCCAGCAGCCGGCTCACAGGGGGGGCGCTCTACGAGCAGTACTTC
-	TRBV7-2	TRBJ1-2	-	CASSLRQVNYTF	TGTGCCAGCAGCTTACGGCAGGTGAACTACACCTTC
-	TRBV20-1	TRBJ2-2	few	CSARLKGTGELFF	TGCAGTGCTAGACTTAAGGGTACCGGGGAGCTGTTTTTT
-	TRBV9	TRBJ1-5	many	CASSVGPETESNQPQHF	TGTGCCAGCAGCGTAGGGCCAGAGACGGAAAGCAATCAGCCCCAGCATTTT
-	TRBV7-8	TRBJ2-7	many	CASSHKGAGEQYF	TGTGCCAGCAGTCACAAGGGGGCGGGGGAGCAGTACTTC
TRBD2	TRBV11-1	TRBJ2-1	-	CASSSRTSGRALYNEQFF	TGTGCCAGCAGCTCTAGGACTAGCGGGAGGGCCCTCTACAATGAGCAGTTCTTC
-	TRBV7-2	TRBJ1-1	few	CASSTLDRGILTEAFF	TGTGCCAGCAGCACGCTCGACAGAGGAATTCTTACTGAAGCTTTCTTT
-	TRBV20-1	TRBJ1-4	-	CSASGLGAGQQTTNEKLFF	TGCAGTGCTTCTGGACTCGGGGCAGGCCAACAAACAACTAATGAAAAACTGTTTTTT
TRBD2	TRBV20-1	TRBJ2-7	many	CSARGTSSYYEQYF	TGCAGTGCTAGAGGGACTAGCAGTTACTACGAGCAGTACTTC
-	TRBV19	TRBJ2-1	-	CASSIEGRAKFF	TGTGCCAGTAGTATAGAAGGCAGGGCGAAGTTCTTC
-	TRBV6-5	TRBJ1-6	few	CASSYWGGISPLHF	TGTGCCAGCAGTTACTGGGGGGGTATTTCACCCCTCCACTTT
-	TRBV29-1	TRBJ2-5	-	CSAIGQASYQETQYF	TGCAGTGCTATAGGACAAGCTTCGTACCAAGAGACCCAGTACTTC
-	TRBV6-6	TRBJ2-7	-	CASSYLGRVPSEQYF	TGTGCCAGCAGTTACCTGGGCAGGGTGCCCTCGGAGCAGTACTTC
TRBD2	TRBV7-9	TRBJ2-7	once	CASSALAGEYEQYF	TGTGCCAGCAGCGCCTTAGCGGGAGAGTACGAGCAGTACTTC
-	TRBV19	TRBJ1-5	-	CASSRAGDGRYQPQHF	TGTGCCAGTAGTCGAGCAGGGGACGGTAGGTATCAGCCCCAGCATTTT
-	TRBV6-4	TRBJ2-2	-	CASIANGELFF	TGTGCCAGCATCGCTAACGGGGAGCTGTTTTTT
-	TRBV25-1	TRBJ1-5	-	CASSSGLGRGQPQHF	TGTGCCAGCAGCTCTGGGCTCGGGAGGGGTCAGCCCCAGCATTTT
TRBD1	TRBV12-3/TRBV12-4	TRBJ1-1	few	CASSSGRTGLNTEAFF	TGTGCCAGCAGTTCAGGAAGGACAGGGCTTAACACTGAAGCTTTCTTT
-	TRBV4-1	TRBJ1-4	many	CASSHHGEKLFF	TGCGCCAGCAGCCATCATGGTGAAAAACTGTTTTTT
-	TRBV6-1	TRBJ2-1	few	CAISLTSEGNEQFF	TGTGCCATCAGCCTTACAAGCGAGGGCAATGAGCAGTTCTTC
-	TRBV10-3	TRBJ1-6	-	CASSPGTVYSPLHF	TGTGCCAGCAGTCCCGGGACGGTTTATTCACCCCTCCACTTT
-	TRBV7-2	TRBJ2-5	once	CASTPQEGVETQYF	TGTGCCAGCACCCCACAGGAGGGAGTGGAGACCCAGTACTTC
-	TRBV2	TRBJ2-5	many	CATKSRQGQETQYF	TGTGCCACCAAAAGTAGGCAGGGCCAAGAGACCCAGTACTTC
TRBD2	TRBV7-9	TRBJ2-5	-	CASSLASAPTGGGETQYF	TGTGCCAGCAGCTTAGCCTCGGCCCCGACGGGGGGGGGAGAGACCCAGTACTTC
-	TRBV5-1	TRBJ2-7	-	CASRMRGGQSGEQYF	TGCGCCAGCCGGATGCGCGGGGGACAGAGCGGCGAGCAGTACTTC
-	TRBV20-1	TRBJ2-7	-	CSARDFGCSSYEQYF	TGCAGTGCTAGAGATTTCGGGTGCAGCTCCTACGAGCAGTACTTC
TRBD1	TRBV7-9	TRBJ1-2	many	CASSFRDRSLRDYGYTF	TGTGCCAGCAGCTTCCGGGACAGGTCCTTAAGGGACTATGGCTACACCTTC
TRBD1	TRBV12-3/TRBV12-4	TRBJ2-7	-	CASSTIGTVEQYF	TGTGCCAGCAGTACAATTGGGACAGTTGAGCAGTACTTC
-	TRBV10-3	TRBJ1-5	-	CAICSAPGTGDHQPQHF	-
-	TRBV7-9	TRBJ1-1	-	CASSWAGAEETEAFF	TGTGCCAGCAGCTGGGCCGGGGCTGAGGAAACTGAAGCTTTCTTT